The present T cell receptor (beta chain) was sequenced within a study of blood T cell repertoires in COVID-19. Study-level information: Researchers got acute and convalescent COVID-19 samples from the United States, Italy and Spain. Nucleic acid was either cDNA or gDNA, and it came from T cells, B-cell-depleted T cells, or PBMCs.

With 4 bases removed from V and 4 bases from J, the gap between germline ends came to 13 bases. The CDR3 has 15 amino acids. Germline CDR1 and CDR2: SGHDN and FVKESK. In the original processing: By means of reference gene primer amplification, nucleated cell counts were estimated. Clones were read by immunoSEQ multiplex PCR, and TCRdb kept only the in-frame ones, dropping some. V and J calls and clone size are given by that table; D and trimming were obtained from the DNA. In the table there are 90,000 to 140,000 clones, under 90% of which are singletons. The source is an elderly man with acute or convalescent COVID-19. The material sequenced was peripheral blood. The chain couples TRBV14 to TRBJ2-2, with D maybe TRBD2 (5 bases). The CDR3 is CASSRQVGSTGELFF. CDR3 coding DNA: TGTGCCAGCAGCCGGCAGGTGGGGAGCACCGGGGAGCTGTTTTTT.